This TCR beta chain was recovered during a study of spatial heterogeneity in lung cancer. This clonotype showed up many times. TCRdb itself ran the 5' RACE reads through MiXCR, one entry per CDR3 protein. The sample includes 75,000 or so distinct CDR3 sequences, roughly 8% seen only once; the top ten take roughly 7%. Time point denoted: sample taken at primary tumor resection. This clonotype was sampled from a male donor with early-stage non-small cell lung cancer. The material sequenced was PBMCs, taken at surgery.

Written as DNA, the CDR3 is TGTGCCAGCACTCTAGCGGGAGGGGATAATGAGCAGTTCTTC. It yields the protein CASTLAGGDNEQFF. The J gene is TRBJ2-1, the V gene TRBV6-5, with TRBD2 identical over 12 bases. The CDR3 sequence is 14 residues long. V trimming: 7 bases; J trimming: 7 bases; junction bases outside the gene matches: 5. Germline CDR1 is MNHEY and CDR2 is SVGAGI.